Listed below are T cell receptor beta chains from one sample, sequenced in a study of OX40 agonist ivuxolimab in advanced cancers. The assay was immunoSEQ multiplex PCR, and TCRdb's table has in-frame clones only and misses some. The table shows 85,000 to 100,000 clones, with 90% to 95% occurring only once. The sequencing here drew on CD4+ or CD8+ T cells sorted from blood, taken in a trial of the OX40 agonist ivuxolimab. The source is an adult with an advanced solid tumor such as melanoma, head and neck, liver or kidney cancer. The CDR3 runs from the conserved cysteine through the conserved F or W. Only some rows state a clone size, as once, few, many or a class for expanded clones.

TRBV5-1	.	TRBJ2-6	CASSFWGSSGANVLTF
TRBV9	.	TRBJ2-3	CASSPKTTDTQYF
TRBV5-1	.	TRBJ1-3	CASSLGSIGNTIYF
TRBV6-6	once	TRBJ1-1	CASRADREERTEAFF
TRBV4-3	.	TRBJ2-3	CASSQDIWTDTQYF
TRBV5-1	.	TRBJ2-1	CASSSGLAGINEQFF
TRBV6-5	.	TRBJ1-5	CASSYRRHSNQPQHF
TRBV30	.	TRBJ1-1	CAWSHGGRTEAFF
TRBV28	.	TRBJ1-2	CASSTSGIYGYTF
TRBV29-1	once	TRBJ1-2	CSVGRDQSNYGYTF
TRBV4-3	.	TRBJ2-1	CASSQEQRGWDEQFF
TRBV30	.	TRBJ1-2	CAWSVHLGSRGYTF
TRBV19	.	TRBJ2-5	CASSPLPGQGETQYF
TRBV9	.	TRBJ2-1	CASSVVGTDERGAYNEQFF
TRBV5-1	once	TRBJ2-3	CASSYGLATDTQYF
TRBV28	once	TRBJ2-7	CASSPIKPTSYEQYF
TRBV7-2	.	TRBJ2-1	CASGLAGAVVDYNEQFF
TRBV7-9	.	TRBJ2-1	CASSSVSSGRSGDEQFF
TRBV11-3	.	TRBJ2-7	CASSLGVGGEQYF
TRBV7-9	.	TRBJ2-3	CAMGLAGEGDTQYF
TRBV29-1	.	TRBJ2-1	CSVEDDGGANEQFF
TRBV14	.	TRBJ2-3	CASSQVRPHRDTQYF
TRBV6-5	.	TRBJ2-3	CASSRLDTDTQYF
TRBV18	.	TRBJ2-3	CASSPPSTDTQYF
TRBV28	.	TRBJ2-5	CASSLSPETQYF
TRBV28	.	TRBJ2-1	CASSGGASGENEQFF
TRBV4-3	.	TRBJ1-2	CASSQGWAQGEWYGYTF
TRBV18	.	TRBJ2-1	CASSPRSGLAGVYNEQFF
TRBV6-5	.	TRBJ2-3	CASSYGNTQYF
TRBV7-2	.	TRBJ2-3	CASSLGGGDFDTQYF
TRBV30	.	TRBJ2-2	CACRSGGFDTGELFF
TRBV9	.	TRBJ1-5	CASSVGGNSNQPQHF
TRBV28	.	TRBJ2-3	CASSLWGLAGGDTDTQYF
TRBV19	.	TRBJ2-1	CASSDPLAGTVDEQFF
TRBV10-3	.	TRBJ1-5	CAISPGNNQPQHF
TRBV5-4	.	TRBJ2-1	CASRPRRGGSYNEQFF
TRBV30	once	TRBJ2-3	CAWSHGLAGGVADTQYF
TRBV2	.	TRBJ2-1	CASSERGSNEQFF
TRBV28	.	TRBJ2-7	CASSTTEGQAYEQYF
TRBV27	.	TRBJ2-1	CASSLTSLGNEQFF
TRBV6-5	once	TRBJ1-1	CASSRTGANTEAFF
TRBV9	.	TRBJ2-5	CASSVGGETQYF
TRBV6-6	few	TRBJ1-1	CASSTMNTEAFF
TRBV14	.	TRBJ2-1	CASSQEGSRERNEQFF
TRBV7-9	.	TRBJ2-1	CASSLAAFPGNEQFF
TRBV11-2	.	TRBJ2-1	CASSLIPTSSNEQFF
TRBV5-5	.	TRBJ2-1	CASSSRGGAGEQFF
TRBV9	.	TRBJ1-3	CASSSPRAGNTIYF
TRBV6-5	.	TRBJ2-7	CASSLQGSTYEQYF
TRBV30	.	TRBJ1-2	CAWTPWPRGYTF
TRBV28	.	TRBJ2-7	CASSFGGTRLYEQYF
TRBV28	.	TRBJ2-5	CASSLSGTGFETQYF
TRBV30	.	TRBJ1-5	CAWSAARVGQPQHF
TRBV9	.	TRBJ2-1	CASSVPGGSYNEQFF
TRBV9	.	TRBJ1-2	CASSVRGGYGYTF
TRBV4-1	.	TRBJ2-5	CASSQPGLAELDLGTQYF
TRBV30	.	TRBJ1-3	CAWSLASSGNTIYF
TRBV6-5	.	TRBJ2-5	CASTTDPRVTQYF